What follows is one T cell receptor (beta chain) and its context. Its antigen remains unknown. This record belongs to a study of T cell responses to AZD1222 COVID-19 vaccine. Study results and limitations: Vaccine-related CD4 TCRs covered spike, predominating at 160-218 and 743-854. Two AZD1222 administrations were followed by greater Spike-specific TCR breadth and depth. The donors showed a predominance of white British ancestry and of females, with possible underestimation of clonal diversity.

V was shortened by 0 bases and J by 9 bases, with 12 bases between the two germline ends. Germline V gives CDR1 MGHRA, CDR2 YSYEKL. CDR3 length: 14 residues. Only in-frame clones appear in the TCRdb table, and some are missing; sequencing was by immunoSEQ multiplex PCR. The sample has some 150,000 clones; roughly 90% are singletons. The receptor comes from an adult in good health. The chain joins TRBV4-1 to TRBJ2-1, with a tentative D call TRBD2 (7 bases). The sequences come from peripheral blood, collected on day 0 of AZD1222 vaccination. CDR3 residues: CASSQERGGAEQFF. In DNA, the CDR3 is TGCGCCAGCAGCCAAGAAAGGGGGGGGGCTGAGCAGTTCTTC.